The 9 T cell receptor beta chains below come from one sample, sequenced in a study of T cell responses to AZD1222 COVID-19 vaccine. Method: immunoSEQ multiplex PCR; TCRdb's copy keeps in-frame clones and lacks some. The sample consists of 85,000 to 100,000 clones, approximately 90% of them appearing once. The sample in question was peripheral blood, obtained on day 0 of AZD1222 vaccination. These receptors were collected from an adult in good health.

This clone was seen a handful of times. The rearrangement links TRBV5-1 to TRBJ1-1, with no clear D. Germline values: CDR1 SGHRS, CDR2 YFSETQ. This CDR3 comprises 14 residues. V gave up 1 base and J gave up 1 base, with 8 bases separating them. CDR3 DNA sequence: TGCGCCAGCAGCTTGTCGGAGGGGAACACTGAAGCTTTCTTT. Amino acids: CASSLSEGNTEAFF.

The CDR3 bases are TGTGCCAGCAGCCTATCCGGGGGACCGGACATTCAGTACTTC. This sequence encodes CASSLSGGPDIQYF. The chain uses TRBV3-1 (or the pseudogene TRBV3-2) and TRBJ2-4, with TRBD2 as a possible D gene (6 bases). Germline values: CDR1 LGHDT, CDR2 YNNKEL (reference sequence). The V gene lost 4 bases and the J gene lost 8 bases, with 15 bases spanning the gap. The CDR3 loop spans 14 amino acids.

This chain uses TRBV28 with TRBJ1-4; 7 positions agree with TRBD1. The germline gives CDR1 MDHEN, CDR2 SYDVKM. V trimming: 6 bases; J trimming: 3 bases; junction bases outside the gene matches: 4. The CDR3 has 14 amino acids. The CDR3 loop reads CASSTGVANEKLFF. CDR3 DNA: TGTGCCAGCAGCACAGGGGTGGCTAATGAAAAACTGTTTTTT.

The CDR3 sequence: CASSLGQQRTYEQYF. In DNA, the CDR3 is TGTGCAAGTAGCCTGGGACAGCAGAGAACATACGAGCAGTACTTC. J is TRBJ2-7 and V is TRBV12-2; the table names TRBD1, a call not compared with the DNA. TRBV12-2 is noted as a pseudogene. The CDR3 length is 15 residues.

CDR3: CASSGKGRAPHTQYF. In DNA, the CDR3 is TGTGCCAGCAGTGGGAAAGGCAGGGCTCCTCATACGCAGTATTTT. This chain joins TRBV28 and TRBJ2-3, with D perhaps matching TRBD1 (5 bases). CDR1 MDHEN and CDR2 SYDVKM come from the germline V gene. Trimming left V 5 bases short and J 7 bases short, with 19 bases between. This CDR3 is 15 amino acids long. The full variable domain, with the rest looked up from reference TRBV28 and TRBJ2-3, is DVKVTQSSRYLVKRTGEKVFLECVQDMDHENMFWYRQDPGLGLRLIYFSYDVKMKEKGDIPEGYSVSREKKERFSLILESASTNQTSMYLCASSGKGRAPHTQYFGPGTRLTVL.

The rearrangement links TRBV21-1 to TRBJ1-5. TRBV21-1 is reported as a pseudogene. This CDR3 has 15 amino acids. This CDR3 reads CASSKVGSSNQPQHF. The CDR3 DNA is TGTGCCAGCAGCAAAGTCGGGTCGAGCAATCAGCCCCAGCATTTT.

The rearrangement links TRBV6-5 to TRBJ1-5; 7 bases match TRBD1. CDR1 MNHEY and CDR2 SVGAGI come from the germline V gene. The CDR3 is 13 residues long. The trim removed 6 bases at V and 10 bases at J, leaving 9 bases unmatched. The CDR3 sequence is CASRYRGDQPQHF. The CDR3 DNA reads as TGTGCCAGCAGGTACAGGGGCGACCAACCCCAGCATTTT.

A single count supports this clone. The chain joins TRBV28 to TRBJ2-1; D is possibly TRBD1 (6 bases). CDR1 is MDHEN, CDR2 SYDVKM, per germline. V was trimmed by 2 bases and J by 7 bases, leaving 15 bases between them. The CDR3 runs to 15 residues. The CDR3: CASSLVGHPRNEQFF. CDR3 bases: TGTGCCAGCAGTTTAGTGGGACACCCACGGAATGAGCAGTTCTTC.

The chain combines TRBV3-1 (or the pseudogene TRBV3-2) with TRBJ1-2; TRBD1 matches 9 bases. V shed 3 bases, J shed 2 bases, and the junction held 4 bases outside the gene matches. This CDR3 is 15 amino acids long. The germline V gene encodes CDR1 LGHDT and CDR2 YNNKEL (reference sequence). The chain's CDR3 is CASSQGQGSNYGYTF. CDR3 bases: TGTGCCAGCAGCCAGGGACAGGGCTCCAACTATGGCTACACCTTC.